The clone carrying this TCR beta chain was recorded only once. Its antigen is unknown. The germline gene is not matched at one end of the junction; a read error may be the cause. The sort gate was single viable CD3+CD4+CD8-CD45RO+ cells for memory CD4+ T cells. Serostatus was set by detecting CMV pp150, pp28, p38, p52 IgG. Positive selection with CD4 microbeads enriched total CD4+ T cells. This record comes from a study of memory CD4+ T cells and cytomegalovirus serostatus. The table came from immunoSEQ multiplex PCR; TCRdb's copy has only in-frame clones and leaves some out. The repertoire includes about 92,000 clones, about 80% of them detected once, and about 4% sits in the top ten. Study-wide points: Median bootstrapped AUC for CMV status was roughly 0.95 originally, approximately 0.93 US-trained. Suggested: most of the CMV-linked TCR signature lies in CD4+ memory cells.

Specimen: memory CD4+ T cells from blood. The source is an adult in good health and CMV-seropositive.

The CDR3 protein is CASTLTLPWRTEAFF. The CDR3 DNA sequence: TGTGCCAGCACTTTAACCCTTCCGTGGAGGACTGAAGCTTTCTTT. This chain joins TRBV28 and TRBJ1-1; D unresolved. Germline CDR1 reads MDHEN; CDR2 reads SYDVKM. The CDR3 is 15 residues long.